This TCR beta chain was identified during a study of PD-1 blockade in classical Hodgkin lymphoma. General study findings and limits: Newly diagnosed patients had baseline TCR diversity that was reportedly lower than that of healthy donors.

The repertoire was sequenced with immunoSEQ multiplex PCR; TCRdb's copy has only in-frame clones and lacks some. The table lists under 40,000 clones, about 88% of them singletons. Time point described: newly diagnosed, previously untreated cHL patient sample. Researchers report purifying CD4+ T cells from thawed PBMCs by magnetic negative selection. Newly diagnosed, untreated classical Hodgkin lymphoma PBMCs provided comparison. The CDR3 spans 14 residues. CDR1 is SGHRS and CDR2 is YFSETQ in the germline V gene. The ends lost 6 bases at V and 4 bases at J; junction bases unmatched: 7. Details on this clone: Antigen specificity is unknown.

This clonotype originated in a human donor with classical Hodgkin lymphoma. The V gene is TRBV5-1, the J gene TRBJ2-7, with 10 bases lining up with TRBD2. Sequencing used CD4+ T cells from blood. The CDR3: CASTSGSPSYEQYF. CDR3 bases: TGCGCCAGCACTAGCGGGAGCCCCTCGTACGAGCAGTACTTC.